The 32 T cell receptor beta chains below were found in one sample sequenced in a study of T cells in Graves' hyperthyroidism and ophthalmopathy. Authors of the study amplified TCR beta CDR3 regions from RNA transcripts. The HTBI set primed first-round TCR CDR3 RT-PCR. TCRdb passed the multiplex PCR reads through MiXCR, listing each CDR3 protein once. The sample lists a few hundred thousand distinct CDR3 sequences, 46% occurring once. The specimen sequenced was peripheral blood or thyroid tissue (not recorded which). These receptors all stem from an adult woman with Graves' disease, either hyperthyroidism or ophthalmopathy (not recorded which).

A single count supports this clonotype. The chain links TRBV29-1 to TRBJ1-1; D gene ambiguous. The CDR3 has 13 amino acids. Germline lookup yields CDR1 SQVTM and CDR2 ANQGSEA. Trimming removed 1 base at V and 4 bases at J, with 10 bases between. The CDR3 loop is CSVEVVGSTEAFF. DNA for the CDR3: TGCAGCGTTGAAGTAGTAGGAAGCACTGAAGCTTTCTTT.

This clonotype was seen at least ten times. This sequence joins TRBV5-1 and TRBJ2-2; D may be TRBD2 (5 bases). CDR3 length: 15 residues. The V end lost 6 bases, the J end lost 4 bases, and 16 bases lay between the germline ends. The germline V gene encodes CDR1 SGHRS and CDR2 YFSETQ. DNA for the CDR3: TGCGCCAGCAATTTAGGAGGATCCTTCACCGGGGAGCTGTTTTTT. This gives the protein CASNLGGSFTGELFF.

This clonotype was seen at least ten times. The chain carries TRBV6-5 and TRBJ2-7; 8 bases fit TRBD1. Germline trimming cut 6 bases from V and 2 bases from J; bases unmatched to any gene: 9. CDR1 and CDR2 from the germline V gene are MNHEY and SVGAGI. This CDR3 has 15 residues. The CDR3: CASSLTGALTYEQYF. The CDR3 bases are TGTGCCAGCAGCTTGACAGGGGCTCTGACCTACGAGCAGTACTTC.

The chain has TRBV5-1 and TRBJ2-2, with D unclear. The CDR3 runs 16 residues. The V gene lost 1 base and the J gene lost 7 bases, with 17 bases spanning the gap. The germline V gene encodes CDR1 SGHRS and CDR2 YFSETQ. CDR3 in amino acids: CASSLQGQLQSGELFF. DNA for the CDR3: TGCGCCAGCAGCTTGCAAGGCCAGCTACAGAGCGGGGAGCTGTTTTTT.

The V and J genes are TRBV7-9 and TRBJ1-6, with D perhaps matching TRBD1 (6 bases). The length of the CDR3 is 16 residues. In germline, CDR1 is SEHNR, CDR2 FQNEAQ (reference sequence). Trimming removed 4 bases at V and 7 bases at J, with 17 bases between. The CDR3 loop reads CASSSPTGGLNSPLHF. In DNA, the CDR3 is TGTGCCAGCAGCTCTCCAACTGGGGGGCTCAATTCACCCCTCCACTTT.

The chain combines TRBV10-3 with TRBJ2-2, with 10 bases identical to TRBD1. CDR3 size: 14 residues. CDR1 is ENHRY, CDR2 SYGVKD, per germline. Trimming cost V 6 bases and J 4 bases; bases outside gene matches: 2. In DNA form, the CDR3 reads TGTGCCATCAGGGACAGGGGGGGCACCGGGGAGCTGTTTTTT. Translating it yields CAIRDRGGTGELFF.

This chain joins TRBV28 and TRBJ1-1, with a tentative D call TRBD1 (6 bases). V dropped 6 bases and J dropped 11 bases, with 25 bases sitting between them. The germline V gene has CDR1 MDHEN and CDR2 SYDVKM. CDR3 length equals 15 residues. The CDR3 region has the DNA TGTGCCAGCAGGTCCCGAGGGGGGGCGGTTTTACGCGCTTTCTTT. Amino acid sequence: CASRSRGGAVLRAFF. Supplemented by reference TRBV28 and TRBJ1-1, the full variable domain reads DVKVTQSSRYLVKRTGEKVFLECVQDMDHENMFWYRQDPGLGLRLIYFSYDVKMKEKGDIPEGYSVSREKKERFSLILESASTNQTSMYLCASRSRGGAVLRAFFGQGTRLTVV.

Only a few counts were recorded for this clonotype. J is TRBJ2-7 and V is TRBV27; 10 bases fit TRBD2. J was trimmed by 0 bases and V by 7 bases; bases with no gene match: 3. This CDR3 contains 14 residues. Germline V gene lookup returns CDR1 MNHEY and CDR2 SMNVEV (reference sequence). CDR3 coding DNA: TGTGCCAGCACCCCTAGCGGGAGCTCCTACGAGCAGTACTTC. Amino acid sequence: CASTPSGSSYEQYF.

This clonotype was detected a few times. CDR3 in DNA: TGTGCCAGCGCGTTTGTACGGGGTAGTGAGACCCAGTACTTC. This sequence encodes CASAFVRGSETQYF. This chain joins TRBV12-3 or TRBV12-4 and TRBJ2-5, with D possibly matching TRBD2 (5 bases). Trimming removed 8 bases at V and 5 bases at J, with 18 bases between. This CDR3 comprises 14 residues.

This clonotype was picked up a small number of times. The chain joins TRBV2 to TRBJ2-2, with unresolved D. CDR1 SNHLY and CDR2 FYNNEI come from the germline V gene. This CDR3 is 11 amino acids long. Trimming removed 4 bases at V and 13 bases at J, with 10 bases between. Written as DNA, the CDR3 is TGTGCCAGCAGTGCTGGAGTTGGGCTGTTTTTT. Its protein product is CASSAGVGLFF.

The chain joins TRBV7-8 to TRBJ1-4, with 9 bases that match TRBD1. The length of the CDR3 is 15 residues. Looked up from germline, CDR1 is SGHVS and CDR2 is FQNEAQ. J gave up 5 bases and V 4 bases, and 5 bases lay outside the gene matches. CDR3 coding DNA: TGTGCCAGCAGCTATCCCGGGACAGGGAATGAAAAACTGTTTTTT. Residues: CASSYPGTGNEKLFF.

This chain links TRBV28 with TRBJ1-6; no reliable D call. V was cut by 7 bases and J by 9 bases, with 13 bases left in between. This CDR3 comprises 13 residues. Germline V lookup: CDR1 MDHEN, CDR2 SYDVKM. CDR3 sequence (DNA): TGTGCCAGCATTTGGGGTCGGGGTTCACCCCTCCACTTT. As protein: CASIWGRGSPLHF.

This chain joins TRBV14 and TRBJ2-7; either TRBD1 or TRBD2 may fit D (5 bases each). Per germline, CDR1 SGHDN and CDR2 FVKESK. The CDR3 extends over 14 amino acids. V shed 3 bases and J shed 5 bases, with 14 bases lying between them. The CDR3 spells CASSHELEGHEQYF. The CDR3 bases are TGTGCCAGCAGCCATGAACTAGAGGGGCACGAGCAGTACTTC.

The table lists this clonotype with many counts. CDR3 nucleotide sequence: TGTGCCAGCAGTGAGACAGGGTCGGAGACCCAGTACTTC. It is translated as CASSETGSETQYF. V usage is TRBV12-3 or TRBV12-4 and J usage is TRBJ2-5; TRBD1 matches at 7 bases. The ends lost 5 bases at V and 5 bases at J; junction bases unmatched: 5. The CDR3 runs to 13 residues.

This clonotype was seen at least ten times. This chain joins TRBV24-1 and TRBJ2-3; D remains ambiguous. Trimming took 1 base from V and 5 from J, leaving 3 bases between them. The germline V gene encodes CDR1 KGHDR and CDR2 SFDVKD. The CDR3 has 12 residues. The chain's CDR3 is CATSDFEDTQYF. CDR3 sequence (DNA): TGTGCCACCAGTGATTTTGAAGATACGCAGTATTTT.

The CDR3 coding sequence is TGTGCCAGCAGCCAAGAGATGGGCGGGGTCGGCAGTGAAAAACTGTTTTTT. This encodes CASSQEMGGVGSEKLFF. V is TRBV5-6 and J is TRBJ1-4; D unresolved. The CDR3 contains 17 residues. V was pared by 4 bases and J by 7 bases, with 23 bases between. The germline gives CDR1 SGHDT, CDR2 YYEEEE.

The chain couples TRBV5-1 to TRBJ1-4, with D perhaps matching TRBD1 (5 bases). V was cut by 0 bases and J by 8 bases, with 11 bases left in between. Germline V gives CDR1 SGHRS, CDR2 YFSETQ. The CDR3 covers 14 residues. CDR3 loop: CASSLAWGDEKLFF. The CDR3, as DNA: TGCGCCAGCAGCTTGGCCTGGGGGGACGAAAAACTGTTTTTT.

This clonotype appeared many times. The chain combines TRBV12-3 or TRBV12-4 with TRBJ1-5; D gene ambiguous. With 2 bases removed from V and 3 bases from J, the gap between germline ends came to 5 bases. The CDR3 length is 13 residues. The CDR3 loop is CASSLRYNQPQHF. In DNA form, the CDR3 reads TGTGCCAGCAGTTTAAGGTACAATCAGCCCCAGCATTTT.

This clonotype was seen many times. V and J are TRBV20-1 and TRBJ1-4, with no clear D. Germline assignment: CDR1 DFQATT and CDR2 SNEGSKA (reference sequence). CDR3 length: 12 amino acids. Trimming shortened V by 3 bases and J by 4 bases, and 6 bases separated the two germline ends. This chain's CDR3 is CSARSVNEKLFF. The CDR3 nucleotides are TGCAGTGCTAGGAGTGTTAATGAAAAACTGTTTTTT.

As to this clonotype: Just one base apart from a much larger clone, this may be a read error. This chain connects TRBV6-1 to TRBJ2-7; D not certain. This CDR3 is built from 12 residues. V was shortened by 5 bases and J by 3 bases, with 8 bases between the two germline ends. Germline V CDR1 and CDR2: MNHNS, SASEGT. This CDR3 reads CASSPRNYEQYF. As DNA, the CDR3 is TGTGCCAGCAGTCCCCGCAACTACGAGCAGTACTTC.

This clonotype turned up a few times. The gene calls are TRBV7-8 and TRBJ1-2; D gene uncertain. The germline V gene encodes CDR1 SGHVS and CDR2 FQNEAQ. V lost 5 bases to trimming and J lost 8 bases, with 12 bases between them. The CDR3 sequence is 12 residues long. DNA for the CDR3: TGTGCCAGCAGCCCCGGGATGGCGGGCTACACCTTC. Its protein is CASSPGMAGYTF.

This clonotype was counted ten times or more. This chain connects TRBV29-1 to TRBJ1-4; TRBD1 might be the D (5 bases). Germline-derived CDR1 and CDR2 are SQVTM and ANQGSEA. This CDR3 is built from 14 residues. V was pared by 4 bases and J by 8 bases, with 17 bases between. The CDR3 protein is CSVVVGAVGEKLFF. CDR3 nucleotide sequence: TGCAGCGTTGTAGTCGGGGCGGTTGGGGAAAAACTGTTTTTT.

This chain links TRBV7-2 with TRBJ1-1, with 7 bases lining up with TRBD1. CDR1 is SGHTA, CDR2 FQGNSA, per germline. Trimming at V came to 5 bases and at J to 8 bases, leaving 20 bases not matched to a gene. The CDR3 is made up of 17 amino acids. This chain's CDR3 is CASSNHVAAGKGAEAFF. The CDR3 coding sequence is TGTGCCAGCAGCAACCATGTAGCTGCTGGGAAGGGGGCGGAAGCTTTCTTT.

The rearrangement links TRBV14 to TRBJ2-5; the match to TRBD2 covers 12 bases. Germline V CDR1 and CDR2: SGHDN, FVKESK. The CDR3 sequence is 16 residues long. With 5 bases clipped from V and 1 base from J, the junction kept 5 bases outside the gene matches. The CDR3 sequence: CASSSWTSGTQETQYF. For the CDR3, the DNA is TGTGCCAGCAGCAGTTGGACTAGCGGGACCCAAGAGACCCAGTACTTC.

This clonotype was seen ten or more times. The chain combines TRBV6-5 with TRBJ2-7, with D tentatively TRBD1 or TRBD2 (5 bases each). Trimming shortened V by 6 bases and J by 4 bases, and 13 bases separated the two germline ends. The CDR3 contains 13 residues. The germline CDR1 and CDR2 sequences are MNHEY and SVGAGI. In DNA, the CDR3 is TGTGCCAGCAGGGGACCTTTAGGGTACGAGCAGTACTTC. Translated, it gives CASRGPLGYEQYF.

This sequence joins TRBV7-2 and TRBJ1-3, with D maybe TRBD1 (5 bases). Germline V gives CDR1 SGHTA, CDR2 FQGNSA. V was trimmed by 5 bases and J by 0 bases, leaving 11 bases between them. The CDR3 has 15 amino acids. CDR3 residues: CASSRAGGSGNTIYF. The CDR3 bases are TGTGCCAGCAGCCGAGCGGGGGGCTCTGGAAACACCATATATTTT.

In nucleotides, the CDR3 is TGCAGCGTTAGGAACACAATGAACACTGAAGCTTTCTTT. It encodes CSVRNTMNTEAFF. V and J are TRBV29-1 and TRBJ1-1; D is undetermined. V lost 5 bases and J lost 0, with 10 bases in between. The CDR3 spans 13 residues. CDR1 SQVTM and CDR2 ANQGSEA come from the germline V gene.

This clonotype was seen ten or more times. V usage is TRBV5-8 and J usage is TRBJ2-7; no clear D. The germline V and J ends were trimmed by 3 bases and 2 bases, with 12 bases remaining between them. The germline CDR1 and CDR2 sequences are SGHTS and YDEGEE. This CDR3 has 14 amino acids. The CDR3 coding sequence is TGTGCCAGCAGCTCTCCTGAAGACGCCTACGAGCAGTACTTC. Protein sequence: CASSSPEDAYEQYF.

This sequence joins TRBV2 and TRBJ1-2; 11 bases fit TRBD1. Germline CDR1 and CDR2: SNHLY and FYNNEI. V was clipped by 5 bases and J by 7 bases; unmatched bases: 6. The CDR3 is made up of 14 amino acids. The CDR3 loop is CASSSPDRGLGYTF. CDR3 sequence (DNA): TGTGCCAGCAGTTCCCCGGACAGGGGGCTTGGCTACACCTTC. The whole variable domain, filled in from reference TRBV2 and TRBJ1-2, reads EPEVTQTPSHQVTQMGQEVILRCVPISNHLYFYWYRQILGQKVEFLVSFYNNEISEKSEIFDDQFSVERPDGSNFTLKIRSTKLEDSAMYFCASSSPDRGLGYTFGSGTRLTVV.

The chain is built from TRBV29-1 and TRBJ2-2, with TRBD2 identical over 7 bases. From germline, CDR1 is SQVTM and CDR2 ANQGSEA. The V gene end was trimmed by 8 bases and the J gene end by 8 bases; junction bases not matched to a gene: 8. The CDR3 covers 12 residues. DNA for the CDR3: TGCAGCATTGGGAGGGTCCGGGGGGAGCTGTTTTTT. It encodes CSIGRVRGELFF.

CDR3 in amino acids: CSARGGGATQYF. CDR3 DNA sequence: TGCAGTGCTAGGGGAGGGGGAGCGACCCAGTACTTC. The V call is TRBV20-1, the J call TRBJ2-5; the D gene is possibly TRBD2 (7 bases). Germline V lookup: CDR1 DFQATT, CDR2 SNEGSKA (reference sequence). This CDR3 is built from 12 residues. Between the trimmed V and J ends, which lost 3 bases and 7 bases, there was a span of 12 bases.

The rearrangement links TRBV19 to TRBJ2-6, with 8 bases lining up with TRBD2. This CDR3 is built from 10 residues. Germline loops: CDR1 LNHDA, CDR2 SQIVND (reference sequence). Unmatched junction bases numbered 5, after V lost 9 bases and J lost 16 bases. The CDR3 sequence: CASSRGGLTF. The CDR3 coding sequence is TGTGCCAGCAGCCGGGGGGGACTGACTTTC.